Presented here are 30 T cell receptor beta chains from one specimen sequenced in a study of cytomegalovirus exposure and HLA in healthy donors (dated by TCRdb to 2015 to 2018). The receptor library was made with the immunoSEQ multiplex PCR assay. A mixture of 60 forward primers for TCR Vbeta segments and 13 reverse primers for TCR Jbeta segments was used in the multiplex PCR. TCRdb limited this immuneACCESS table to in-frame rearrangements with V and J called. A share of clones is missing; checked studies link under half to unresolved V genes, and the rest is unexplained. This sample gives 160,000 or so clones in total; 81% of them show up just once. 1.3% of the sample belongs to the ten largest clones. Sequenced material: PBMCs. Source of these receptors: a man over 45 in good health and CMV-seropositive.

The V call is TRBV11-2, the J call TRBJ2-6; the match to TRBD1 covers 8 bases. The V gene's germline CDR1 is SGHAT and CDR2 FQNNGV. The trim removed 4 bases at V and 1 base at J, leaving 6 bases unmatched. CDR3 length: 17 amino acids. The CDR3 sequence is CASSSQGAISGANVLTF. CDR3 nucleotides: TGTGCCAGCAGCTCGCAGGGGGCGATTTCTGGGGCCAACGTCCTGACTTTC.

The V call is TRBV28, the J call TRBJ1-2; D uncertain. The CDR3 runs to 14 residues. V lost 8 bases to trimming and J lost 2 bases, with 15 bases between them. Germline assignment: CDR1 MDHEN and CDR2 SYDVKM. The chain's CDR3 is CASVPSEVNYGYTF. CDR3 sequence (DNA): TGTGCCAGCGTACCTTCGGAGGTAAACTATGGCTACACCTTC.

This clone was seen once. The rearrangement uses TRBV5-8 and TRBJ2-3; TRBD1 is a possible D gene (5 bases). The V end was cut by 7 bases, the J end by 3 bases, with 12 bases between. Germline CDR1 and CDR2: SGHTS and YDEGEE. The CDR3 length is 13 residues. CDR3 bases: TGTGCCAGCGGCCGCAGGGCGACAGATACGCAGTATTTT. Translation: CASGRRATDTQYF.

J is TRBJ2-7 and V is TRBV30; a weak D match, TRBD2 (5 bases). The CDR3 extends over 16 amino acids. Germline V CDR1 and CDR2: GTSNPN, SVGIG (reference sequence). Trimming shortened V by 0 bases and J by 4 bases, and 19 bases separated the two germline ends. CDR3 protein: CAWSVSRTSLAYEQYF. The CDR3 coding sequence is TGTGCCTGGAGTGTAAGCCGGACTTCCTTGGCGTACGAGCAGTACTTC.

Worth noting for this clone: The junction and the germline gene differ at one end; a read error may be behind it. This rearrangement joins TRBV18 to TRBJ1-5, with TRBD1 identical over 7 bases. Germline loops: CDR1 KGHSH, CDR2 LQKENI. The CDR3 loop spans 15 amino acids. The CDR3, as DNA: TGTGCCAGCTCAGCACCGGGACAGCCCAATCAGCCCCAGCATTTT. This codes for CASSAPGQPNQPQHF. Using reference TRBV18 and TRBJ1-5 for the parts outside the CDR3, the full variable domain is NAGVMQNPRHLVRRRGQEARLRCSPMKGHSHVYWYRQLPEEGLKFMVYLQKENIIDESGMPKERFSAEFPKEGPSILRIQQVVRGDSAAYFCASSAPGQPNQPQHFGDGTRLSIL.

The chain recombines TRBV19 with TRBJ1-2; 10 bases agree with TRBD1. The CDR3 contains 13 residues. In germline, CDR1 is LNHDA, CDR2 SQIVND (reference sequence). J lost 6 bases, V lost 10 bases, and 8 bases had no gene match. The CDR3 spells CATTDRGLNGYTF. DNA of the CDR3: TGTGCCACCACTGACAGGGGGCTTAATGGCTACACCTTC.

V usage is TRBV10-3 and J usage is TRBJ1-3, with 8 positions matching TRBD1. Germline values: CDR1 ENHRY, CDR2 SYGVKD. V dropped 4 bases and J dropped 0; count of bases not matched to a gene: 2. This CDR3 is 15 amino acids long. CDR3 nucleotides: TGTGCCATCAGTGCCACAGGGGGCTCTGGAAACACCATATATTTT. Its protein product is CAISATGGSGNTIYF.

The chain combines TRBV6-5 with TRBJ2-1; 8 bases are a match to TRBD2. After removal of 6 bases from V and 3 bases from J, the junction contained 7 bases not matched to a gene. The CDR3 contains 15 residues. The V gene's germline CDR1 is MNHEY and CDR2 SVGAGI. The CDR3 DNA reads TGTGCCAGCAGCGGTAGCGGGATGAGCTACAATGAGCAGTTCTTC. Translation gives CASSGSGMSYNEQFF.

In DNA, the CDR3 is TGTGCCAGTACCCGGACTAGCGGCAATGAGCAGTTCTTC. As protein: CASTRTSGNEQFF. The V gene is TRBV19, the J gene TRBJ2-1; 10 nucleotides line up with TRBD2. Per the germline V gene, CDR1 is LNHDA and CDR2 is SQIVND (reference sequence). The CDR3 runs 13 residues. V gave up 7 bases and J gave up 6 bases; unmatched junction bases: 3.

The chain recombines TRBV19 with TRBJ2-5, with D tentatively TRBD2 (7 bases). V was pared by 6 bases and J by 5 bases, with 16 bases between. This CDR3 is 14 amino acids long. Germline values: CDR1 LNHDA, CDR2 SQIVND (reference sequence). CDR3 region: CASSPAGAPETQYF. For the CDR3, the DNA is TGTGCCAGTAGCCCCGCGGGGGCCCCGGAGACCCAGTACTTC.

Only a few counts were recorded for this clone. The rearrangement joins TRBV18 to TRBJ1-1, with 12 bases identical to TRBD1. CDR3 length equals 18 residues. Germline V gene lookup returns CDR1 KGHSH and CDR2 LQKENI. V trimming: 1 base; J trimming: 3 bases; junction bases outside the gene matches: 9. The CDR3 loop is CASSPRGQGASGDTEAFF. CDR3 in DNA: TGTGCCAGCTCACCACGGGGACAGGGGGCGTCGGGGGACACTGAAGCTTTCTTT. Complete variable domain (other parts from reference TRBV18 and TRBJ1-1): NAGVMQNPRHLVRRRGQEARLRCSPMKGHSHVYWYRQLPEEGLKFMVYLQKENIIDESGMPKERFSAEFPKEGPSILRIQQVVRGDSAAYFCASSPRGQGASGDTEAFFGQGTRLTVV.

The V gene is TRBV5-1, the J gene TRBJ2-1; TRBD1 agrees at 9 bases. The CDR3 length is 14 residues. Germline V CDR1 and CDR2: SGHRS, YFSETQ. The trim removed 0 bases at V and 6 bases at J, leaving 1 base unmatched. Here the CDR3 reads CASSLGQGGNEQFF. The CDR3 DNA follows: TGCGCCAGCAGCTTGGGACAGGGGGGCAATGAGCAGTTCTTC.

The chain employs TRBV27 and TRBJ1-2; D remains unclear. Trimming took off 3 bases at V and 1 base at J, with 9 bases between the two ends. This CDR3 contains 14 residues. Germline loops: CDR1 MNHEY, CDR2 SMNVEV (reference sequence). CDR3 nucleotides: TGTGCCAGCAGTTTTGGAGGGAATAACTATGGCTACACCTTC. It codes for CASSFGGNNYGYTF.

The CDR3 sequence: CASSGAGTGLRNTIYF. The CDR3 DNA follows: TGTGCCAGCAGCGGGGCCGGGACAGGGCTTAGAAACACCATATATTTT. The chain couples TRBV7-8 to TRBJ1-3, with 9 bases lining up with TRBD1. This CDR3 spans 16 amino acids. The germline V gene has CDR1 SGHVS and CDR2 FQNEAQ. The trim removed 5 bases at V and 5 bases at J, leaving 10 bases unmatched. The whole variable domain, filled in from reference TRBV7-8 and TRBJ1-3, reads GAGVSQSPRYKVAKRGQDVALRCDPISGHVSLFWYQQALGQGPEFLTYFQNEAQLDKSGLPSDRFFAERPEGSVSTLKIQRTQQEDSAVYLCASSGAGTGLRNTIYFGEGSWLTVV.

The chain links TRBV2 to TRBJ1-4; 10 bases align to TRBD1. The germline V gene has CDR1 SNHLY and CDR2 FYNNEI. V trimming: 2 bases; J trimming: 7 bases; junction bases outside the gene matches: 4. This CDR3 has 15 residues. CDR3 DNA: TGTGCCAGCAGTGAATGGGGGGACAGGGGTGAAAAACTGTTTTTT. Translating gives CASSEWGDRGEKLFF.

CDR3 sequence reads: CASSLQENQPQHF. The CDR3, as DNA: TGTGCCAGCAGTTTACAGGAAAATCAGCCCCAGCATTTT. This chain uses TRBV6-5 with TRBJ1-5, with a tentative D call TRBD1 (5 bases). The germline V gene encodes CDR1 MNHEY and CDR2 SVGAGI. The CDR3 extends over 13 amino acids. Trimming took 4 bases from V and 4 from J, leaving 8 bases between them.

This chain connects TRBV2 to TRBJ1-2, with 12 bases that match TRBD1. After removal of 9 bases from V and 4 bases from J, the junction contained 9 bases not matched to a gene. The CDR3 has 15 amino acids. Germline CDR1 reads SNHLY; CDR2 reads FYNNEI. CDR3 nucleotides: TGTGCCAGTGTCCGGGACAGGGGGCCGGCCTATGGCTACACCTTC. Its translation: CASVRDRGPAYGYTF.

The chain combines TRBV14 with TRBJ2-7; no reliable D call. There are 12 residues in the CDR3. V shed 3 bases and J shed 7 bases, with 10 bases lying between them. The germline V gene encodes CDR1 SGHDN and CDR2 FVKESK. The CDR3 loop reads CASSQVPREQYF. The CDR3 region has the DNA TGTGCCAGCAGCCAGGTTCCCCGGGAGCAGTACTTC.

The chain combines TRBV4-2 with TRBJ2-7, with D maybe TRBD2 (7 bases). The CDR3 runs 14 residues. Trimming removed 0 bases at V and 5 bases at J, with 11 bases between. Germline CDR1 and CDR2: LGHNA and YNFKEQ. The CDR3 bases are TGTGCCAGCAGCCAAGAAGGGGGGGGGCACGAGCAGTACTTC. Translation: CASSQEGGGHEQYF.

Only a few counts were recorded for this clone. This rearrangement joins TRBV5-6 to TRBJ2-2, with TRBD1 identical over 10 bases. The trim removed 4 bases at V and 5 bases at J, leaving 8 bases unmatched. Germline CDR1 reads SGHDT; CDR2 reads YYEEEE. The CDR3 covers 16 residues. CDR3 residues: CASSTLDRGLTGELFF. DNA for the CDR3: TGTGCCAGCAGCACCCTAGACAGGGGGCTTACCGGGGAGCTGTTTTTT.

The chain employs TRBV7-9 and TRBJ2-4; D is perhaps TRBD1 (6 bases). The V and J ends lost 1 base and 6 bases respectively, with 10 bases between them. CDR3 length: 14 residues. CDR1 SEHNR and CDR2 FQNEAQ come from the germline V gene (reference sequence). The CDR3 loop reads CASSLDPGANIQYF. The DNA for the CDR3 is TGTGCCAGCAGCTTAGACCCAGGGGCAAACATTCAGTACTTC.

This clone was detected a few times. The V gene is TRBV7-2, the J gene TRBJ2-5; 8 positions match TRBD2. The CDR3 loop spans 15 amino acids. J lost 2 bases, V lost 5 bases, and 7 bases had no gene match. Germline CDR1 is SGHTA and CDR2 is FQGNSA. The DNA for the CDR3 is TGTGCCAGCAGCCCCACTAGCGGCCTTCAAGAGACCCAGTACTTC. Protein: CASSPTSGLQETQYF.

A single count supports this clone. The CDR3 DNA reads TGTGCCAGCAGTGAATGGCAGGGAGGTGAAAAACTGTTTTTT. Its translation is CASSEWQGGEKLFF. The rearrangement uses TRBV2 and TRBJ1-4, with D tentatively TRBD1 (5 bases). The CDR3 spans 14 residues. CDR1 is SNHLY and CDR2 is FYNNEI in the germline V gene. Trimming took off 2 bases at V and 7 bases at J, with 11 bases between the two ends. Based on the CDR3 plus reference TRBV2 and TRBJ1-4, the full variable domain is EPEVTQTPSHQVTQMGQEVILRCVPISNHLYFYWYRQILGQKVEFLVSFYNNEISEKSEIFDDQFSVERPDGSNFTLKIRSTKLEDSAMYFCASSEWQGGEKLFFGSGTQLSVL.

The J gene is TRBJ1-2, the V gene TRBV27; 7 bases match TRBD1. Per germline, CDR1 MNHEY and CDR2 SMNVEV (reference sequence). The CDR3 contains 20 residues. V shed 5 bases and J 2 bases; nucleotides not matched to a gene: 23. The CDR3 reads CASSRQGPPSPLRQNYGYTF. CDR3 bases: TGTGCCAGCAGTAGACAGGGCCCCCCGAGTCCCTTACGACAAAACTATGGCTACACCTTC.

V and J are TRBV7-2 and TRBJ2-1, with D maybe TRBD2 (5 bases). The V end lost 5 bases, the J end lost 6 bases, and 17 bases lay between the germline ends. The CDR3 is 15 residues long. Germline V lookup: CDR1 SGHTA, CDR2 FQGNSA. The CDR3 sequence: CASSERAGDGNEQFF. CDR3 sequence (DNA): TGTGCCAGCAGCGAGAGGGCTGGCGATGGCAATGAGCAGTTCTTC.

This clone has only one observation. This chain connects TRBV28 to TRBJ2-1; no definite D call. The germline CDR1 and CDR2 sequences are MDHEN and SYDVKM. The CDR3 is 17 amino acids. V was trimmed by 6 bases and J by 4 bases, leaving 22 bases between them. CDR3 in amino acids: CASSKRSQRLRYNEQFF. The DNA of the CDR3 is TGTGCCAGCAGCAAAAGGAGTCAGCGCCTTAGATACAATGAGCAGTTCTTC.

The chain joins TRBV29-1 to TRBJ1-2, with 12 positions matching TRBD1. Germline V CDR1 and CDR2: SQVTM, ANQGSEA. Trimming took 5 bases from V and 3 from J; bases not matched to a gene: 7. The CDR3 sequence is 15 residues long. CDR3 residues: CSVLGQGAGDYGYTF. CDR3 DNA: TGCAGCGTTCTGGGACAGGGGGCAGGAGACTATGGCTACACCTTC.

The chain couples TRBV7-9 to TRBJ2-7; TRBD1 is a possible D gene (6 bases). V was trimmed by 5 bases and J by 0 bases, leaving 14 bases between them. Germline V gives CDR1 SEHNR, CDR2 FQNEAQ (reference sequence). The CDR3 is 15 residues long. In nucleotides, the CDR3 is TGTGCCAGCAGCCTACGGACAGAGACCTCCTACGAGCAGTACTTC. The encoded protein is CASSLRTETSYEQYF.

The chain links TRBV5-1 to TRBJ2-5, with TRBD1 identical over 7 bases. Germline lookup yields CDR1 SGHRS and CDR2 YFSETQ. CDR3 length: 16 residues. Germline trimming cut 0 bases from V and 5 bases from J; bases unmatched to any gene: 10. The chain's CDR3 is CASSLGMGTARETQYF. The DNA of the CDR3 is TGCGCCAGCAGCTTGGGAATGGGGACAGCGAGGGAGACCCAGTACTTC.

This clone was observed a handful of times. The chain combines TRBV7-2 with TRBJ2-3; tentatively, D is TRBD2 (6 bases). The CDR3 extends over 14 amino acids. The ends were cut back, 3 bases at V and 0 bases at J, with 7 bases in the middle. Germline CDR1 SGHTA, CDR2 FQGNSA. CDR3 residues: CASSFSGSTDTQYF. For the CDR3, the DNA is TGTGCCAGCAGCTTCAGCGGGAGCACAGATACGCAGTATTTT.